These 7 T cell receptor beta chains originate from one sample sequenced in a study of blood T cell repertoires in COVID-19. TCRdb keeps only in-frame clones here, not all; method: immunoSEQ multiplex PCR. The table has approximately 270,000 clones, approximately 88% seen once; the top ten hold 2% to 2.5%. Sequencing was carried out using peripheral blood. Every receptor here comes from a middle-aged man with acute or convalescent COVID-19.

V gene TRBV28 combines with J gene TRBJ2-3; the D is unclear. This CDR3 region has 15 residues. With 5 bases removed from V and 4 bases from J, the gap between germline ends came to 16 bases. Germline CDR1 reads MDHEN; CDR2 reads SYDVKM. The CDR3 nucleotides are TGTGCCAGCAGTCCCCCCTACCGGTCGCCAGATACGCAGTATTTT. It yields the protein CASSPPYRSPDTQYF.

This clone has only a few counts. V usage is TRBV11-3 and J usage is TRBJ1-1; D might be TRBD1 (5 bases). From germline, CDR1 is SGHNT and CDR2 YENEEA. The CDR3 loop spans 16 amino acids. Trimming took off 0 bases at V and 4 bases at J, with 15 bases between the two ends. The CDR3 region is CASSLDGREGSTEAFF. The CDR3 DNA is TGTGCCAGCAGCTTAGACGGCAGGGAGGGATCCACTGAAGCTTTCTTT. Full variable domain (remainder filled in from reference TRBV11-3 and TRBJ1-1): EAGVVQSPRYKIIEKKQPVAFWCNPISGHNTLYWYLQNLGQGPELLIRYENEEAVDDSQLPKDRFSAERLKGVDSTLKIQPAELGDSAVYLCASSLDGREGSTEAFFGQGTRLTVV.

The rearrangement joins TRBV18 to TRBJ2-1; D perhaps matches TRBD2 (6 bases). The CDR3 extends over 13 amino acids. Between the trimmed V and J ends, which lost 0 bases and 7 bases, there was a span of 7 bases. Germline V gives CDR1 KGHSH, CDR2 LQKENI. The CDR3 region is CASSPPEGNEQFF. In DNA form, the CDR3 reads TGTGCCAGCTCACCACCGGAGGGAAATGAGCAGTTCTTC. The variable domain in full, with the rest retrieved from reference TRBV18 and TRBJ2-1, is NAGVMQNPRHLVRRRGQEARLRCSPMKGHSHVYWYRQLPEEGLKFMVYLQKENIIDESGMPKERFSAEFPKEGPSILRIQQVVRGDSAAYFCASSPPEGNEQFFGPGTRLTVL.

This clone has only one observation. The rearrangement uses TRBV19 and TRBJ2-7; TRBD2 matches at 7 bases. The CDR3 spans 12 residues. With V trimmed by 7 bases and J by 6 bases, 6 bases remained unmatched. Germline-derived CDR1 and CDR2 are LNHDA and SQIVND (reference sequence). As DNA, the CDR3 is TGTGCCAGTATAAGCGGGAAGCGCGAGCAGTACTTC. Its translation: CASISGKREQYF. Complete variable domain (other parts from reference TRBV19 and TRBJ2-7): DGGITQSPKYLFRKEGQNVTLSCEQNLNHDAMYWYRQDPGQGLRLIYYSQIVNDFQKGDIAEGYSVSREKKESFPLTVTSAQKNPTAFYLCASISGKREQYFGPGTRLTVT.

This clone was observed once. The chain employs TRBV30 and TRBJ1-1, with TRBD1 as a possible D gene (5 bases). This CDR3 is built from 13 residues. Trimming shortened V by 1 base and J by 6 bases, and 12 bases separated the two germline ends. CDR1 GTSNPN and CDR2 SVGIG come from the germline V gene (reference sequence). CDR3 nucleotide sequence: TGTGCCTGGAGTGGCTCCCCAGGGCCTGAAGCTTTCTTT. It yields the protein CAWSGSPGPEAFF.

The chain couples TRBV6-5 to TRBJ2-7; TRBD2 agrees at 8 bases. CDR1 is MNHEY, CDR2 SVGAGI, per germline. This CDR3 is 13 amino acids long. After removal of 10 bases from V and 4 bases from J, the junction contained 9 bases not matched to a gene. The CDR3 is CATSLAGRYEQYF. CDR3 in DNA: TGTGCCACCTCCTTAGCGGGAAGATACGAGCAGTACTTC.

The rearrangement links TRBV5-1 to TRBJ2-1, with a weak D call TRBD1 (7 bases). The germline V gene has CDR1 SGHRS and CDR2 YFSETQ. The ends were cut back, 0 bases at V and 6 bases at J, with 19 bases in the middle. The CDR3 contains 17 residues. The CDR3 here is CASSLGRGPSLFNEQFF. Here the CDR3 DNA reads TGCGCCAGCAGCTTGGGGAGGGGGCCTAGTCTATTCAATGAGCAGTTCTTC.